This T cell receptor beta chain was captured by sequencing in a study of shared clonotypes between healthy human individuals. This CDR3 region has 14 residues. V dropped 8 bases and J dropped 3; count of bases not matched to a gene: 9. CDR1 GTSNPN and CDR2 SVGIG come from the germline V gene (reference sequence). Measured with immunoSEQ multiplex PCR; TCRdb has only the in-frame clones, and not every one. The sample shows 700,000 or so clones, about three quarters of them seen only once. Healthy and HIV-negative, the adult donors had no recent acute infections or vaccinations. The rearrangement uses TRBV30 and TRBJ2-3; 9 nucleotides line up with TRBD2. Source material: memory CD4+ T cells sorted from blood. The subset here: CD45RA-negative fraction. The sequence derives from a woman in her 30s in good health. CDR3 region: CAVEGAGGTDTQYF. Here the CDR3 DNA reads TGTGCCGTCGAAGGAGCGGGGGGTACAGATACGCAGTATTTT.